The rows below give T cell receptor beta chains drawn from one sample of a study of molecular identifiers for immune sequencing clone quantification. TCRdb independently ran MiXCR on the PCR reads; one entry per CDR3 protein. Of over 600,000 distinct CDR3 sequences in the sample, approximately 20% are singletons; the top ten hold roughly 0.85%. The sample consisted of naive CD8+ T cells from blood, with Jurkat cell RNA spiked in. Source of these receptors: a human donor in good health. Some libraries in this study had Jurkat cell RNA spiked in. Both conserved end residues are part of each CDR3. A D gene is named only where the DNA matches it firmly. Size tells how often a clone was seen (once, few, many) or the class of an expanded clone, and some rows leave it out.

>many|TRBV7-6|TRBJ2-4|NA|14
TGTGCCAGCAGCTCCTCGGGGGCGGAGGACATTCAGTACTTC
CASSSSGAEDIQYF
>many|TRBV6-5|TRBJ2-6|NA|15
TGTGCCAGCAGTTACAGCCTCTCTGGGGCCAACGTCCTGACTTTC
CASSYSLSGANVLTF
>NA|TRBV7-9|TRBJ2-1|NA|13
TGTGCCAGCAGCCCCGGACAGAGCAATGAGCAGTTCTTC
CASSPGQSNEQFF
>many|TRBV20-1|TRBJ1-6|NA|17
TGCAGTGCCCGACTCGACCCGCTTGGCTCCTATAATTCACCCCTCCACTTT
CSARLDPLGSYNSPLHF
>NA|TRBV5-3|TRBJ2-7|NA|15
TGTGCCAGCAGCTTGAAAAGTGCACAGTCCTACGAGCAGTACTTC
CASSLKSAQSYEQYF
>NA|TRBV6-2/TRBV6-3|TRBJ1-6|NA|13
TGTGCCAGCAGTTCCCCAGGGTACTCACCCCTCCACTTT
CASSSPGYSPLHF
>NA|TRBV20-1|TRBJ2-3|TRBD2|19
TGCAGTGCTAGAGGCGGACTAGCGGGGGGGCCGGGTGGGTTAGATACGCAGTATTTT
CSARGGLAGGPGGLDTQYF
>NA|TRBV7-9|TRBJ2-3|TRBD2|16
TGTGCCAGCAGCCCCCCGGCTAGCGGCGGGCCAGATACGCAGTATTTT
CASSPPASGGPDTQYF
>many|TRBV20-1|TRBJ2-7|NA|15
TGCAGTGCTAGAGACGTCGCCGGGCCCCTCTACGAGCAGTACTTC
CSARDVAGPLYEQYF
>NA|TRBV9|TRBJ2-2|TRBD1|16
TGTGCCAGCAGCGTAGATGGGACAGTCAACACCGGGGAGCCGTTTTTT
CASSVDGTVNTGEPFF
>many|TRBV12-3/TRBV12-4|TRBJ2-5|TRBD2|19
TGTGCCAGCAGTGACATCTCGAGACTAGCGGGGGGGCCTCTCGGGACCCAGTACTTC
CASSDISRLAGGPLGTQYF
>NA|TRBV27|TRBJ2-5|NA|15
TGTGCCAGCAGTTTTGGTCCGCTAGCGATAGAGACCCAGTACTTC
CASSFGPLAIETQYF
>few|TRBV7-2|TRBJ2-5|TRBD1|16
TGTGCCAGCAGCGCAGAAAGACAGGGGGCGCGAGAGACCCAGTACTTC
CASSAERQGARETQYF
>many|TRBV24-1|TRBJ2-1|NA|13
TGTGCCACCAGTGATTTGCCCGACAATGAGCAGTTCTTC
CATSDLPDNEQFF
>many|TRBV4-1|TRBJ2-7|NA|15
TGCGCCAGCAGCCAAGATCCGACAGCCCCCTACGAGCAGTACTTC
CASSQDPTAPYEQYF
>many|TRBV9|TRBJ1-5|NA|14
TGTGCCAGCAGCGTAGGAGACGGTAATCAGCCCCAGCATTTT
CASSVGDGNQPQHF
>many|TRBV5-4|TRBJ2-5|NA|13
TGTGCCAGCAGCTTGGAGGCCCAAGAGACCCAGTACTTC
CASSLEAQETQYF
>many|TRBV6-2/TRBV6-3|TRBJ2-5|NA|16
TGTGCCAGCAGTTATCAGGTCGGCAGGGAACAAGAGACCCAGTACTTC
CASSYQVGREQETQYF
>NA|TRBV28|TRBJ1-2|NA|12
TGTGCCAGCGGACCGAAACTCTATGGCTACACCTTC
CASGPKLYGYTF
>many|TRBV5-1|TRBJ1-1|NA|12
TGCGCCAGCGAGGGGGTCGGGACTGAAGCTTTCTTT
CASEGVGTEAFF
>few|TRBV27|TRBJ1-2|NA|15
TGTGCCAGCAGTTTAGGGGGACTTCTTAACTATGGCTACACCTTC
CASSLGGLLNYGYTF
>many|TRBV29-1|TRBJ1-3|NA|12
TGCAGCGTTGCCGTCTCTGGAAACACCATATATTTT
CSVAVSGNTIYF
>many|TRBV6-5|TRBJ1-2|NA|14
TGTGCCAGCAGTTACGCAGGGGCTAACTATGGCTACACCTTC
CASSYAGANYGYTF
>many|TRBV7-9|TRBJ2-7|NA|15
TGTGCCAGCAGCTGGGGTAGAGACTACCACGGCGAGCAGTACTTC
CASSWGRDYHGEQYF
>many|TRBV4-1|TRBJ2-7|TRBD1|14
TGCGCCAGCAGCTTTCGACAGGGTTCCTACGAGCAGTACTTC
CASSFRQGSYEQYF
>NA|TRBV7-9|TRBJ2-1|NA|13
TGTGCCAGCAGCTCGACAGAGTACGATGAGCAGTTCTTC
CASSSTEYDEQFF
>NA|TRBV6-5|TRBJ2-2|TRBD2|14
TGTGCCAGCACCGTCAGCGGGGGTGCCGGGGAGCTGTTTTTT
CASTVSGGAGELFF
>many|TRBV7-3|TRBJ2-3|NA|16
TGTGCCAGCAGCTTAAACTTGACACCTGAAACAGATACGCAGTATTTT
CASSLNLTPETDTQYF
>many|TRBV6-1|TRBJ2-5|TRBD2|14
TGTGCCAGCAGTGAAGTGGCGGGGGAAGAGACCCAGTACTTC
CASSEVAGEETQYF
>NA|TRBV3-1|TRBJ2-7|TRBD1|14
TGTGCCAGCAGCCCGTACGGGACAGGCCTTGAGCAGTACTTC
CASSPYGTGLEQYF
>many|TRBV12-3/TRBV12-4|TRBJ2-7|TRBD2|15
TGTGCCAGCAGTTTAGGTCTAGCGGCGGGCTACGAGCAGTACTTC
CASSLGLAAGYEQYF
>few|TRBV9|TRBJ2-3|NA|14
TGTGCCAGCAGCGCTCCGATCCGATCAGATACGCAGTATTTT
CASSAPIRSDTQYF
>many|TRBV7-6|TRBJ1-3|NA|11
TGTGCCAGCCACTCTGGAAACACCATATATTTT
CASHSGNTIYF
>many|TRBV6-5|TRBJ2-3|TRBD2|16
TGTGCCAGCAGTTACCGCGGCGGGGGGAGTACAGATACGCAGTATTTT
CASSYRGGGSTDTQYF
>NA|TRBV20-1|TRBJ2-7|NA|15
TGCAGTGCTAGAGATCCCGGTCAGTTTACCTACGAGCAGTACTTC
CSARDPGQFTYEQYF
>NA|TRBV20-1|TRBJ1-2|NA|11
TGCAGTGCTATCTGGGGGGATGGCTACACCTTC
CSAIWGDGYTF
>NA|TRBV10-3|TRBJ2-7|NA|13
TGTGCCATCGGCAGCGGTACCCCCTACGAGCAGTACTTC
CAIGSGTPYEQYF
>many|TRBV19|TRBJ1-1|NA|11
TGTGCCAGTGGATACTGGGACGAAGCTTTCTTT
CASGYWDEAFF
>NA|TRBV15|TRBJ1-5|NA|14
TGTGCCACCAGCGATAGGGGAGCGGGTCAGCCCCAGCATTTT
CATSDRGAGQPQHF
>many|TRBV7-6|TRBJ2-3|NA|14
TGTGCCAGCGGGTGGGCGGGAACTGCAGATACGCAGTATTTT
CASGWAGTADTQYF
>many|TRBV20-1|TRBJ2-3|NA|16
TGCAGTGCTAGACCGCTTCTAGCGACTAGCACAGATACGCAGTATTTT
CSARPLLATSTDTQYF
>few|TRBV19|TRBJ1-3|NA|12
TGTGCCAGTAGTATCCCCGGAAACACCATATATTTT
CASSIPGNTIYF
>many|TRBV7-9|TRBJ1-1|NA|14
TGTGCCAGCAGCCGCGAGGGCAGGGTCGCTGAAGCTTTCTTT
CASSREGRVAEAFF
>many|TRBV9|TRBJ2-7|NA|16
TGTGCCAGCAGTGCAATCAGAACAGCGCCCTTGCACGAGCAGTACTTC
CASSAIRTAPLHEQYF
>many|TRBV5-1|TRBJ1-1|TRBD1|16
TGCGCCAGCAGCACCGGACAGGGCGAGAGGGACACTGAAGCTTTCTTT
CASSTGQGERDTEAFF
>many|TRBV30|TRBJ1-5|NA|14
TGTGCCCTATCCCAGGACGGCTTGAATCAGCCCCAGCATTTT
CALSQDGLNQPQHF
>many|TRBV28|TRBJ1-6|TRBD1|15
TGTGCCAGCAGTATATGGGACAGTTTTAATTCACCCCTCCACTTT
CASSIWDSFNSPLHF
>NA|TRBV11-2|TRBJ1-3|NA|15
TGTGCCAGCAGCTTACAGGGGCTATCTGGAAACACCATGTATTTT
CASSLQGLSGNTMYF
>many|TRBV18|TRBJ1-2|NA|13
TGTGCCAGCTCACCACCGGCAGCCTATGGCTACACCTTC
CASSPPAAYGYTF
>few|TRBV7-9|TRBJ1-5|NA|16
TGTGCCAGCAGCCCGGAAGGGGCTGATAGCAATCAGCCCCAGCATTTT
CASSPEGADSNQPQHF
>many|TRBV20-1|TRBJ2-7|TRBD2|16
TGCAGTGCTAGATTGGGGAGCGGGGGCATCTCCTACGAGCAGTACTTC
CSARLGSGGISYEQYF
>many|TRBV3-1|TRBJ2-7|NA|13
TGTGCCAGCAGCCAAGGCGCTACCTACGAGCAGTACTTC
CASSQGATYEQYF
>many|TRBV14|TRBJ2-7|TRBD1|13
TGTGCCAGCTCTATACAGGGGCCCTACGAGCAGTACTTC
CASSIQGPYEQYF
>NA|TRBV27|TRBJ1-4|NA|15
TGTGCCAGCAAGGCCCACGCCGGAACTAATGAAAAACTGTTTTTT
CASKAHAGTNEKLFF
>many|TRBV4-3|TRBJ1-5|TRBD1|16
TGCGCCAGCAGCCAAGATCGACAGGGAAGCAATCAGCCCCAGCATTTT
CASSQDRQGSNQPQHF
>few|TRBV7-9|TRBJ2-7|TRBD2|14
TGTGCCAGCAGCCCGGGCGGGGGGACGGACGAGCAGTACTTC
CASSPGGGTDEQYF
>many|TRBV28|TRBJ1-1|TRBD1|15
TGTGCCAGCAGTCTTTATCAGGGGGGTAGAACTGAAGCTTTCTTT
CASSLYQGGRTEAFF